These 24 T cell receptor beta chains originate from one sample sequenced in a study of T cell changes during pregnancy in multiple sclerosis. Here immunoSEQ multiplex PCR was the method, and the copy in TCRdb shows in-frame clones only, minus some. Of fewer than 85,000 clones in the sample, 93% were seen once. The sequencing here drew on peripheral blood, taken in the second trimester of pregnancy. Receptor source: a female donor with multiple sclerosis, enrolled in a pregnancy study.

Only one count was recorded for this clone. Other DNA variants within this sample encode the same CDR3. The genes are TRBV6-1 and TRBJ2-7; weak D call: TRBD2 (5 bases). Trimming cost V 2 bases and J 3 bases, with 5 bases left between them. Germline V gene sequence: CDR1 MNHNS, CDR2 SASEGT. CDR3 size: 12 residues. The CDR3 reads CASSESGYEQYF. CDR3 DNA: TGTGCCAGCAGTGAAAGCGGCTACGAGCAGTACTTC.

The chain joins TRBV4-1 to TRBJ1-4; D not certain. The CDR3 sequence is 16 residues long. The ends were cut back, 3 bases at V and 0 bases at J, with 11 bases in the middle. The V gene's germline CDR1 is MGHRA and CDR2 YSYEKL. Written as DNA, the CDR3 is TGCGCCAGCAGCCAGCGGCCAGTTGCAACTAATGAAAAACTGTTTTTT. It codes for CASSQRPVATNEKLFF.

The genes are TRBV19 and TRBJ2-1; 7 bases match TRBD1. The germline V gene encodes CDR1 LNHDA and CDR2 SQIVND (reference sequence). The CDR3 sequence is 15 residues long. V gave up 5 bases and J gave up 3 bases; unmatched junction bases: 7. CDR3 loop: CASSSPGTDYNEQFF. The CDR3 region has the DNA TGTGCCAGTAGTTCCCCCGGGACAGACTACAATGAGCAGTTCTTC.

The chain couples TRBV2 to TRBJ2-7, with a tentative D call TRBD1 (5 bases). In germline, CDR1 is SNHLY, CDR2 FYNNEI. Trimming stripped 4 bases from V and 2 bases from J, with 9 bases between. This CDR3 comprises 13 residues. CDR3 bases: TGTGCCAGCAGTGTAGACAGCCCCTACGAGCAGTACTTC. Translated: CASSVDSPYEQYF.

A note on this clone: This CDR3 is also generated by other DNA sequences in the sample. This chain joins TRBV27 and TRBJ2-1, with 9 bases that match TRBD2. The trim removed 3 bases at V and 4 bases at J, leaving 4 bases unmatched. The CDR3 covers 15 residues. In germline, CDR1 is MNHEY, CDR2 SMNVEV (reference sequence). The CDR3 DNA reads TGTGCCAGCAGTTTGAAAGCGGGGGGATACAATGAGCAGTTCTTC. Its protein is CASSLKAGGYNEQFF.

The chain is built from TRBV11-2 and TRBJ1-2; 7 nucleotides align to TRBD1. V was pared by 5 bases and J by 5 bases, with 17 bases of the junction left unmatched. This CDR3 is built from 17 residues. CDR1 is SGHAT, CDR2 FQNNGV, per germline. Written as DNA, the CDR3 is TGTGCCAGCAGCCCAAGCCCAAGACAGGGAACCCATTATGGCTACACCTTC. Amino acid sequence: CASSPSPRQGTHYGYTF.

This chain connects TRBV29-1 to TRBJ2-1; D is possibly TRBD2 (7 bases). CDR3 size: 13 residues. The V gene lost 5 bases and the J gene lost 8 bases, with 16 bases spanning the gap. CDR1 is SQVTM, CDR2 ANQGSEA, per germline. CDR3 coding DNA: TGCAGCGTTTTTGGGGGGGCCGTGTATGAGCAGTTCTTC. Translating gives CSVFGGAVYEQFF.

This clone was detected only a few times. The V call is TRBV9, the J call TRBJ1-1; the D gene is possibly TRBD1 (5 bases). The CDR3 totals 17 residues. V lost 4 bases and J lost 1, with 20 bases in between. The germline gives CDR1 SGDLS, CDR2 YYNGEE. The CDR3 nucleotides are TGTGCCAGCAGCCCCACAGGTGGTCAGGCGTCGAACACTGAAGCTTTCTTT. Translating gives CASSPTGGQASNTEAFF. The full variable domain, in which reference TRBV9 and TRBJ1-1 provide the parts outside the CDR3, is DSGVTQTPKHLITATGQRVTLRCSPRSGDLSVYWYQQSLDQGLQFLIQYYNGEERAKGNILERFSAQQFPDLHSELNLSSLELGDSALYFCASSPTGGQASNTEAFFGQGTRLTVV.

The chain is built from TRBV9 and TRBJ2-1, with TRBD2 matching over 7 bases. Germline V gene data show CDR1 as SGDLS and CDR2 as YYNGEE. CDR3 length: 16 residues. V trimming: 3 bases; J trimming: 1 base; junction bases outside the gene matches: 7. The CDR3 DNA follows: TGTGCCAGCAGCGGATACGTGGGGGGGTCCTACAATGAGCAGTTCTTC. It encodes CASSGYVGGSYNEQFF.

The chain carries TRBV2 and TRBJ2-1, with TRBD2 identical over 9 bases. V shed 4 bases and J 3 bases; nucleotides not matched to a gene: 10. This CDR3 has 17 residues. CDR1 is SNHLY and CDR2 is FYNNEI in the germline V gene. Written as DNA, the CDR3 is TGTGCCAGCAGTGGATCTAATCTAGCGGGAAACTACAATGAGCAGTTCTTC. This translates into CASSGSNLAGNYNEQFF.

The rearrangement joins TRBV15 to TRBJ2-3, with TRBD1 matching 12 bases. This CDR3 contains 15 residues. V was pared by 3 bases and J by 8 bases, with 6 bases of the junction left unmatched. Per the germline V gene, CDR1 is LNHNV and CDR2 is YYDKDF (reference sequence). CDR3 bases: TGTGCCACCAGCAGGGAGGGACAGGGGGCCCGTACGCAGTATTTT. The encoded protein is CATSREGQGARTQYF. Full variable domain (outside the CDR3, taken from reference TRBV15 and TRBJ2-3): DAMVIQNPRYQVTQFGKPVTLSCSQTLNHNVMYWYQQKSSQAPKLLFHYYDKDFNNEADTPDNFQSRRPNTSFCFLDIRSPGLGDTAMYLCATSREGQGARTQYFGPGTRLTVL.

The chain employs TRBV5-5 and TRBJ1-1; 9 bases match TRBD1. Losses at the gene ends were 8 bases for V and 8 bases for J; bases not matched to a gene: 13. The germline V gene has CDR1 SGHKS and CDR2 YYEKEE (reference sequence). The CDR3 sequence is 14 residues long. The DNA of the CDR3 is TGTGCCAGTTTTCCTTGGTCGGGACAGGGCGAAGCTTTCTTT. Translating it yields CASFPWSGQGEAFF.

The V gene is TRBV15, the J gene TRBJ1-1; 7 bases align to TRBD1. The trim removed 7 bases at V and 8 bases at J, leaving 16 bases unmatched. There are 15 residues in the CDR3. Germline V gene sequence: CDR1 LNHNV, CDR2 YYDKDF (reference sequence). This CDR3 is CATTEPTGKSAEAFF. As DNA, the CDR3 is TGTGCCACCACCGAACCGACAGGGAAAAGCGCGGAAGCTTTCTTT.

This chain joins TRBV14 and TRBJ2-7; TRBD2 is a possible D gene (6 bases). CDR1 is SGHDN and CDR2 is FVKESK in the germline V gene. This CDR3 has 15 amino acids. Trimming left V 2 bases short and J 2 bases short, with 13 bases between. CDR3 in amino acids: CASSQPSAPPYEQYF. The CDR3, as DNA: TGTGCCAGCAGCCAACCTAGCGCACCCCCCTACGAGCAGTACTTC.

The CDR3 region is CATTETWGPYEQYF. The DNA for the CDR3 is TGTGCCACGACAGAGACCTGGGGTCCCTACGAGCAGTACTTC. The chain employs TRBV19 and TRBJ2-7, with D possibly being TRBD1 (5 bases). V was clipped by 10 bases and J by 2 bases, with 18 bases between them. Germline lookup yields CDR1 LNHDA and CDR2 SQIVND (reference sequence). The CDR3 spans 14 residues.

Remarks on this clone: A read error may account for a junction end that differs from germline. Here the CDR3 reads CSAPTGERGLF. The CDR3 coding sequence is TGCAGTGCCCCGACAGGGGAAAGGGGACTCTTC. This chain joins TRBV20-1 and TRBJ2-1; TRBD1 matches 8 bases. Germline loops: CDR1 DFQATT, CDR2 SNEGSKA (reference sequence). The CDR3 is made up of 11 amino acids.

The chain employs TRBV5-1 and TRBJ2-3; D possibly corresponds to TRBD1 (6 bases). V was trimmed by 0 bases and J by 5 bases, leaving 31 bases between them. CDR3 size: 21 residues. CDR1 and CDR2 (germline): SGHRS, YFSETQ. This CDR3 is CASSLDGNNFQQGVHGDTQYF. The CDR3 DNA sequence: TGCGCCAGCAGCTTGGACGGTAATAACTTTCAACAGGGAGTGCACGGAGATACGCAGTATTTT.

CDR3 sequence reads: CASSPWTSGAFTDTQYF. CDR3 sequence (DNA): TGTGCCAGCAGCCCTTGGACTAGCGGGGCTTTCACAGATACGCAGTATTTT. The chain uses TRBV7-9 and TRBJ2-3; 12 nucleotides match TRBD2. Germline V gives CDR1 SEHNR, CDR2 FQNEAQ (reference sequence). The CDR3 covers 17 residues. Trimming removed 5 bases from V and 2 bases from J; junction bases left unmatched: 8.

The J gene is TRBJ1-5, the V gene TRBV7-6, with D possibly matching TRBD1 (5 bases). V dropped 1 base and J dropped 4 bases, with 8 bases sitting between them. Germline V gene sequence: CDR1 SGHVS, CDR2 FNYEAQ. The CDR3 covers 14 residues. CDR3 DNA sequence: TGTGCCAGCAGCTTAGGTGGGGGGAATCAGCCCCAGCATTTT. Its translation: CASSLGGGNQPQHF.

The CDR3 sequence: CASSFVKVAGLQETQYF. In DNA form, the CDR3 reads TGTGCCAGCAGCTTTGTCAAGGTGGCGGGGCTACAAGAGACCCAGTACTTC. This rearrangement joins TRBV5-4 to TRBJ2-5; D perhaps matches TRBD2 (6 bases). The V end lost 2 bases, the J end lost 2 bases, and 19 bases lay between the germline ends. CDR1 SGHNT and CDR2 YYREEE come from the germline V gene (reference sequence). This CDR3 spans 17 amino acids.

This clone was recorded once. In DNA form, the CDR3 reads TGTGCCTGGAGTGCAGGGGGGCGTTTTGAAGCTTTCTTT. The encoded protein is CAWSAGGRFEAFF. This chain joins TRBV30 and TRBJ1-1; 7 nucleotides match TRBD1. Germline V gene data show CDR1 as GTSNPN and CDR2 as SVGIG (reference sequence). After removal of 1 base from V and 7 bases from J, the junction contained 6 bases not matched to a gene. The CDR3 length is 13 residues.

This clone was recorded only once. The CDR3 bases are TGTGCCAGCAGCCAAAGTCTCACAGGGAACTATGGCTACACCTTC. Protein product: CASSQSLTGNYGYTF. This chain joins TRBV14 and TRBJ1-2; TRBD1 might be the D (6 bases). Germline V gene sequence: CDR1 SGHDN, CDR2 FVKESK. The CDR3 is 15 amino acids. The ends were cut back, 2 bases at V and 2 bases at J, with 12 bases in the middle.

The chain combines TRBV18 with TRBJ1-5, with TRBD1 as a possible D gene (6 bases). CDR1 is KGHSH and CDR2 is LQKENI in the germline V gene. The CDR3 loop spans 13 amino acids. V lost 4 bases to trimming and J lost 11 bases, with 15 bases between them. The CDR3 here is CASSQGDGQTQHF. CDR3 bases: TGTGCCAGCTCACAGGGGGACGGCCAGACCCAGCATTTT.

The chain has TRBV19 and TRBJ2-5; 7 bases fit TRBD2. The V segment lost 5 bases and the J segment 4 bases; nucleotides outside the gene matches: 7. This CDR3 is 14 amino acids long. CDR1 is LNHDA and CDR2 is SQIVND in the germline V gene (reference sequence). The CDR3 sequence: CASSGAGLGETQYF. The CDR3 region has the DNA TGTGCCAGTAGTGGGGCCGGACTAGGAGAGACCCAGTACTTC.